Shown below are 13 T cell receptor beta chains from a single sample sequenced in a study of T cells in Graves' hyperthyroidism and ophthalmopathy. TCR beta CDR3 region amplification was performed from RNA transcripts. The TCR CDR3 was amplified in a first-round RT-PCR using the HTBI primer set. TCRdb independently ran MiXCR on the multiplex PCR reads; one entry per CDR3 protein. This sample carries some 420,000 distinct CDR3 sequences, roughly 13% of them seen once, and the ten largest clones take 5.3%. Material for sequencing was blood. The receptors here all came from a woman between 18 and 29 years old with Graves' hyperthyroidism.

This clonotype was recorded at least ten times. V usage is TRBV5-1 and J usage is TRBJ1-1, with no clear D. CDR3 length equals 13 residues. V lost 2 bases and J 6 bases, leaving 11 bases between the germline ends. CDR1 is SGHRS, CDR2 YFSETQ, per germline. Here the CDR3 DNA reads TGCGCCAGCAGCTTTAATGGAGAAGCTGAAGCTTTCTTT. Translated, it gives CASSFNGEAEAFF.

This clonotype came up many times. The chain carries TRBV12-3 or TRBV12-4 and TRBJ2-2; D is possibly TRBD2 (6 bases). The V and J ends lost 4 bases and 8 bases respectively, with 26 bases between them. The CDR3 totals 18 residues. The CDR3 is CASSSLGGPPTPGGELFF. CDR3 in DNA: TGTGCCAGCAGTTCTCTCGGGGGACCACCGACCCCCGGGGGGGAGCTGTTTTTT.

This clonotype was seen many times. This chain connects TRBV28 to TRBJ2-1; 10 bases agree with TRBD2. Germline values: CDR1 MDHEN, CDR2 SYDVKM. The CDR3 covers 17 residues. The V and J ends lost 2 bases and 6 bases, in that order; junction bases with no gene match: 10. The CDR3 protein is CASSLALGASGSNEQFF. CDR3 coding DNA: TGTGCCAGCAGTTTAGCCCTCGGGGCTAGCGGGAGCAATGAGCAGTTCTTC.

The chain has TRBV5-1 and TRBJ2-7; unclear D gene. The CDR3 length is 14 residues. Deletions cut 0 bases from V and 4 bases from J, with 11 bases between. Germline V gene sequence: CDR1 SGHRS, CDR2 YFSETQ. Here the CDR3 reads CASSLDWFRYEQYF. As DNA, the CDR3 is TGCGCCAGCAGCTTGGATTGGTTCCGATACGAGCAGTACTTC.

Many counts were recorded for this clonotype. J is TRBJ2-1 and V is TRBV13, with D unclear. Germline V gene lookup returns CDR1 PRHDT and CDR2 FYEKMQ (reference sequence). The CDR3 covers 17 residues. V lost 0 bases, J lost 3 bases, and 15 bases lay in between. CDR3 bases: TGTGCCAGCAGCTTAGGGGGCCAGTCATCTTACTACAATGAGCAGTTCTTC. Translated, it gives CASSLGGQSSYYNEQFF. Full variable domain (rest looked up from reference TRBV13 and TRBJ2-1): AAGVIQSPRHLIKEKRETATLKCYPIPRHDTVYWYQQGPGQDPQFLISFYEKMQSDKGSIPDRFSAQQFSDYHSELNMSSLELGDSALYFCASSLGGQSSYYNEQFFGPGTRLTVL.

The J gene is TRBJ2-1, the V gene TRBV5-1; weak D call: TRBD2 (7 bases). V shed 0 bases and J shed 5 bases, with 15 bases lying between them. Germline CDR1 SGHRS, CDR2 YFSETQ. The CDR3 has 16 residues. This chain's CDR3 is CASSLVGGPINNEQFF. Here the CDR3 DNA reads TGCGCCAGCAGCTTGGTGGGGGGGCCCATAAACAATGAGCAGTTCTTC.

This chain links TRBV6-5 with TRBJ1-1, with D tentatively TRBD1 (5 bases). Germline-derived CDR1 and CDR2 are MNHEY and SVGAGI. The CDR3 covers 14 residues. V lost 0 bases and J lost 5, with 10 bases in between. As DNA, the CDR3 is TGTGCCAGCAGTTACTCAGGGGCCTGGACTGAAGCTTTCTTT. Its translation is CASSYSGAWTEAFF.

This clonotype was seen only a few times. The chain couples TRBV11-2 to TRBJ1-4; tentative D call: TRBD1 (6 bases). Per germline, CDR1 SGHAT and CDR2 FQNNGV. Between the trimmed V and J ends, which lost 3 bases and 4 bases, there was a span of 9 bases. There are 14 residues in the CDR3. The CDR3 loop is CASSLDRFNEKLFF. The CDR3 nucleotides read TGTGCCAGCAGCTTGGACAGATTTAATGAAAAACTGTTTTTT.

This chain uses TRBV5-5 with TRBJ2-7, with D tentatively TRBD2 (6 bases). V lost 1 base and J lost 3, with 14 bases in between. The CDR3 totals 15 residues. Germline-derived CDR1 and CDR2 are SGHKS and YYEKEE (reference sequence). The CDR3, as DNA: TGTGCCAGCAGCTTGTCGGCGGCTAGCGACTACGAGCAGTACTTC. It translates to CASSLSAASDYEQYF. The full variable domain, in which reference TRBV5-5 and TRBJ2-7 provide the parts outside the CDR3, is DAGVTQSPTHLIKTRGQQVTLRCSPISGHKSVSWYQQVLGQGPQFIFQYYEKEERGRGNFPDRFSARQFPNYSSELNVNALLLGDSALYLCASSLSAASDYEQYFGPGTRLTVT.

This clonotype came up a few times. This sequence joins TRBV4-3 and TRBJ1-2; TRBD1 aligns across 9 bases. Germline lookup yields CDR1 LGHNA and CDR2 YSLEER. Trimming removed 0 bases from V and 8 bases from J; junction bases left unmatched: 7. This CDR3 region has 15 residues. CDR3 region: CASSQDTQGAWGYTF. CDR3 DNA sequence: TGCGCCAGCAGCCAAGATACACAGGGGGCGTGGGGCTACACCTTC.

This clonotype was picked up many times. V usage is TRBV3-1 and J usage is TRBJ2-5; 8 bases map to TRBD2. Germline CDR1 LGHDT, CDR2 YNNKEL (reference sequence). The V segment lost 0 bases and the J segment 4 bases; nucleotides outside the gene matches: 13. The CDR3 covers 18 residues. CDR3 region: CASSQEPKVAGMIETQYF. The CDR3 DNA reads TGTGCCAGCAGCCAAGAACCTAAGGTAGCGGGAATGATAGAGACCCAGTACTTC.

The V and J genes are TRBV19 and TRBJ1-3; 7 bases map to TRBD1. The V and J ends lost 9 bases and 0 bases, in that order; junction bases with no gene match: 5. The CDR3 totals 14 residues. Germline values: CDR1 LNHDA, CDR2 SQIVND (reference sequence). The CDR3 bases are TGTGCCAGCCAACAGGGGTTCTCTGGAAACACCATATATTTT. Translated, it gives CASQQGFSGNTIYF.

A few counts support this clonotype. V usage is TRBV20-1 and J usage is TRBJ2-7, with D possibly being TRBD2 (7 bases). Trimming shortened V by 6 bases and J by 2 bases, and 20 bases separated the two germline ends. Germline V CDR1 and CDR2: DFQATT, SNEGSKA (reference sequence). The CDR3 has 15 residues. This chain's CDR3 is CSARGGGTITYEQYF. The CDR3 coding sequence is TGCAGTGCGAGGGGGGGTGGAACAATAACCTACGAGCAGTACTTC.